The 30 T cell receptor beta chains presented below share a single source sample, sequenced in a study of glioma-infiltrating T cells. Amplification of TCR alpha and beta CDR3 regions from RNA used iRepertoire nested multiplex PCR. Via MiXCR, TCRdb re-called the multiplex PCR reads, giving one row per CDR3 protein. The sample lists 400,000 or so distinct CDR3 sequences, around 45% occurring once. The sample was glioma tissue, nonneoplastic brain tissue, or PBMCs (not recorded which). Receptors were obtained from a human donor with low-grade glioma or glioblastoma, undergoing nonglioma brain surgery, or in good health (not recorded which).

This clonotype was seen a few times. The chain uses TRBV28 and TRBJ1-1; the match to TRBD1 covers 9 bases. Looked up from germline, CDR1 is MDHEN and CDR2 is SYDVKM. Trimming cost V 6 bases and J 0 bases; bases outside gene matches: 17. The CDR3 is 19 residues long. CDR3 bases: TGTGCCAGCAGCATCGCCGGATTGGGGACAGGGCCTTTGAACACTGAAGCTTTCTTT. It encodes CASSIAGLGTGPLNTEAFF.

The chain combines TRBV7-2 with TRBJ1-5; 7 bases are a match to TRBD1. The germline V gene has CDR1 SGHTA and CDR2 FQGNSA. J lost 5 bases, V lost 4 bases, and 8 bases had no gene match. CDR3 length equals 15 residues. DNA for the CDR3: TGTGCCAGCAGCTCTCAGGGGGGGAATTATCAGCCCCAGCATTTT. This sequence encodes CASSSQGGNYQPQHF.

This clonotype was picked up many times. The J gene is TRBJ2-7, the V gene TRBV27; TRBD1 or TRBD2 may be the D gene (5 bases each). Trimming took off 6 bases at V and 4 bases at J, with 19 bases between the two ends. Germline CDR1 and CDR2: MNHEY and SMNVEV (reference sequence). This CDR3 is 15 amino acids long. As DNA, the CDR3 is TGTGCCAGCAGGATTACGGGGCCCCAGCTGTACGAGCAGTACTTC. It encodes CASRITGPQLYEQYF.

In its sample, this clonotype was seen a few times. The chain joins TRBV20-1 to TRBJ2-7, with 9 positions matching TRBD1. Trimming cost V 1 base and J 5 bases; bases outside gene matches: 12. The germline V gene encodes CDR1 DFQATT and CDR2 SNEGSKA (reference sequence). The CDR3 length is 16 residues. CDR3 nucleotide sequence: TGCAGTGCTAGAGGACCGCCCGACAGGGGGGTTAACGAGCAGTACTTC. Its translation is CSARGPPDRGVNEQYF.

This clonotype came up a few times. The CDR3 region is CASSFMQGDYEQYF. DNA for the CDR3: TGTGCCAGCAGCTTCATGCAGGGAGACTACGAGCAGTACTTC. This rearrangement joins TRBV7-2 to TRBJ2-7, with D perhaps matching TRBD1 or TRBD2 (5 bases each). Per the germline V gene, CDR1 is SGHTA and CDR2 is FQGNSA. Trimming cost V 3 bases and J 3 bases, with 12 bases left between them. This CDR3 has 14 amino acids.

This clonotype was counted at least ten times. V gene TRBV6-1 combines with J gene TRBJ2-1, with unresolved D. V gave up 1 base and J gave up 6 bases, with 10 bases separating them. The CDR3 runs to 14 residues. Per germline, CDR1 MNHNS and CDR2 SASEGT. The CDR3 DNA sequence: TGTGCCAGCAGTGAAGATCTGCGGCCCAATGAGCAGTTCTTC. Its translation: CASSEDLRPNEQFF.

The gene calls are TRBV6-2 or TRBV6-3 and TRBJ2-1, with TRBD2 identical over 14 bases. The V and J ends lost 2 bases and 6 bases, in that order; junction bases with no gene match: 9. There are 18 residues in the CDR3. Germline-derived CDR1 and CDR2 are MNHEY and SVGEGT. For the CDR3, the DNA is TGTGCCAGCAGTTACGATCAGGGACTAGCGGGGGACCCCAATGAGCAGTTCTTC. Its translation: CASSYDQGLAGDPNEQFF.

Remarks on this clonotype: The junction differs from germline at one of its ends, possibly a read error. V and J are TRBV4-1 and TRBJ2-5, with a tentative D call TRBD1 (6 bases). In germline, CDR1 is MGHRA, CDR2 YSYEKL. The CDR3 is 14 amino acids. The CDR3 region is CASSRGTPQETKYF. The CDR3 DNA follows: TGCGCCAGCAGCCGAGGGACACCACAAGAGACCAAGTACTTC.

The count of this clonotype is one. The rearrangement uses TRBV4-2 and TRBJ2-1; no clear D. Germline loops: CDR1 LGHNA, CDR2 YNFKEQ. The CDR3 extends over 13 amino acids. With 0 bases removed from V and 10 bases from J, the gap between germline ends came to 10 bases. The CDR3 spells CASSQEVIGEQFF. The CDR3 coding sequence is TGTGCCAGCAGCCAAGAGGTTATTGGAGAGCAGTTCTTC.

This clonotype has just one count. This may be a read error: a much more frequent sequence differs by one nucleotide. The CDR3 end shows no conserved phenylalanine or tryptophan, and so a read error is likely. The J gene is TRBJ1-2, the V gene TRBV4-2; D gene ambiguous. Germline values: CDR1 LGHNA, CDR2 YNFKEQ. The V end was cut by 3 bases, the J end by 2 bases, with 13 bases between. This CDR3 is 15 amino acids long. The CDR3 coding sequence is TGTGCCAGCAGCCACGGATTGAACGGAAACTATGGCTACACCCTC. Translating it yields CASSHGLNGNYGYTL.

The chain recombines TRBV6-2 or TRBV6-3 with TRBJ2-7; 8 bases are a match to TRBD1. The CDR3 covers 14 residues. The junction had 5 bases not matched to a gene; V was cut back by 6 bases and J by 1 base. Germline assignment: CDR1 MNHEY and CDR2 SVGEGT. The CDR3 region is CASRAGGESYEQYF. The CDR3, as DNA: TGTGCCAGCAGGGCAGGGGGCGAATCCTACGAGCAGTACTTC.

The CDR3 reads CAISETGTGGTDTQYF. In nucleotides, the CDR3 is TGTGCCATCAGTGAGACCGGGACAGGGGGCACAGATACGCAGTATTTT. This chain uses TRBV10-3 with TRBJ2-3; TRBD1 matches 10 bases. The CDR3 is 16 residues long. Germline V gene data show CDR1 as ENHRY and CDR2 as SYGVKD. J was trimmed by 1 base and V by 2 bases; bases with no gene match: 3.

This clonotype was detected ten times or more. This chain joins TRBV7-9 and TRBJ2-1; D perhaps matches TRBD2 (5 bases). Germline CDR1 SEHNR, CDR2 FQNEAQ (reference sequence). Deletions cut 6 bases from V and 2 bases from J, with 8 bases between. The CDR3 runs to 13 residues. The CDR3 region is CASSLGTYNEQFF. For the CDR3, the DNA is TGTGCCAGCAGTCTCGGGACCTACAATGAGCAGTTCTTC.

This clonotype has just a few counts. The DNA for the CDR3 is TGTGCCAGCAGTTTCTTTCGCGGGAGGGATCAAGAGACCCAGTACTTC. This gives the protein CASSFFRGRDQETQYF. The J gene is TRBJ2-5, the V gene TRBV28; 9 nucleotides align to TRBD2. V lost 3 bases and J lost 2; bases outside the gene matches: 7. CDR3 size: 16 residues. Germline V CDR1 and CDR2: MDHEN, SYDVKM.

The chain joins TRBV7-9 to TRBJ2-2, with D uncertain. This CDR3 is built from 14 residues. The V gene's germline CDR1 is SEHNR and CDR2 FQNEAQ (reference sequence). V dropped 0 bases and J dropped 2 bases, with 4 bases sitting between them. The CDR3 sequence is CASSLAHNTGELFF. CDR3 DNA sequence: TGTGCCAGCAGCTTAGCCCACAACACCGGGGAGCTGTTTTTT. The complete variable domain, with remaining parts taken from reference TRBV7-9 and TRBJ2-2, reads DTGVSQNPRHKITKRGQNVTFRCDPISEHNRLYWYRQTLGQGPEFLTYFQNEAQLEKSRLLSDRFSAERPKGSFSTLEIQRTEQGDSAMYLCASSLAHNTGELFFGEGSRLTVL.

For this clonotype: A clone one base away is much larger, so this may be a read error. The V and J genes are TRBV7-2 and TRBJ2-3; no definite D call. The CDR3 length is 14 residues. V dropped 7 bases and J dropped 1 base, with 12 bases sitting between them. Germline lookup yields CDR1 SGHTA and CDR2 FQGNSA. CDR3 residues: CASNSRMRTDTQYF. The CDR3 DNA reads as TGTGCCAGCAACTCCAGGATGCGCACAGATACGCAGTATTTT.

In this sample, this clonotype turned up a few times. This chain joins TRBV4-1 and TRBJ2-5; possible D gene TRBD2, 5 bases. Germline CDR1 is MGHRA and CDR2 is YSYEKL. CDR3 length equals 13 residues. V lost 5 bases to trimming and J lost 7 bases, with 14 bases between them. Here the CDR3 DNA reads TGCGCCAGCAGCGTGGACCTCCGGGGGACCCAGTACTTC. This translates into CASSVDLRGTQYF.

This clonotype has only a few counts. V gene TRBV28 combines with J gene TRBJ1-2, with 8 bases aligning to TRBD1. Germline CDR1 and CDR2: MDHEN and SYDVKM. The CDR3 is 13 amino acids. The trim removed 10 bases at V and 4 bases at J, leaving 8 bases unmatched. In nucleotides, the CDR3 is TGTGCCACCCAGGGGGCGCAGATCTATGGCTACACCTTC. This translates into CATQGAQIYGYTF.

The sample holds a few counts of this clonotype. Here the CDR3 reads CASSTGATGSTDTQYF. CDR3 DNA: TGTGCCAGCAGCACGGGGGCGACAGGTAGCACAGATACGCAGTATTTT. V gene TRBV5-4 combines with J gene TRBJ2-3; D may be TRBD1 or TRBD2 (6 bases each). Germline V gives CDR1 SGHNT, CDR2 YYREEE (reference sequence). The germline V and J ends were trimmed by 4 bases and 0 bases, with 15 bases remaining between them. This CDR3 is built from 16 residues.

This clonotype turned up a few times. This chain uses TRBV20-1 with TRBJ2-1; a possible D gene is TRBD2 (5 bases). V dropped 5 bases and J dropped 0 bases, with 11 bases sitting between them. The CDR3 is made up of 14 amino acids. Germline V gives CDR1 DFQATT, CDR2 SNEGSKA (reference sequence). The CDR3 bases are TGCAGTGCTCTTAAAGGGAGCTCCTACAATGAGCAGTTCTTC. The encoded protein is CSALKGSSYNEQFF.

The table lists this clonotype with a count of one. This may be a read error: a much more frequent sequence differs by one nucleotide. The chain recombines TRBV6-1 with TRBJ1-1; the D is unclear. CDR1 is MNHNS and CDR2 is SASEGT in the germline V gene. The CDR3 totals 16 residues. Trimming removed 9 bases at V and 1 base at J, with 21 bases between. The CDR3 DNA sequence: TGTGCCAGAAGTCCACTTTGGGGAGGGCCGAACACTGAAGCTTTCTTT. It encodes CARSPLWGGPNTEAFF.

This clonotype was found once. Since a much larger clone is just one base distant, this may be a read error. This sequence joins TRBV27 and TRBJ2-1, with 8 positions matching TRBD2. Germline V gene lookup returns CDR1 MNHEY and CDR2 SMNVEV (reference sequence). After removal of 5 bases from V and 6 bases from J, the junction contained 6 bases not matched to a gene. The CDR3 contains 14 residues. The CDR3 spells CASSRGTRGNEQFF. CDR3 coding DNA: TGTGCCAGCAGTCGCGGGACTAGAGGCAATGAGCAGTTCTTC.

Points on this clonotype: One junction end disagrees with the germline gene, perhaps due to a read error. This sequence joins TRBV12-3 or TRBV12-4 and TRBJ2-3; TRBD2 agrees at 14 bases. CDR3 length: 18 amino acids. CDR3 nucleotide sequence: TGTGCCAGCAGTCCCGGGACTAGCGGGAGTTCTAGCACAGATACGCATTATTTT. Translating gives CASSPGTSGSSSTDTHYF.

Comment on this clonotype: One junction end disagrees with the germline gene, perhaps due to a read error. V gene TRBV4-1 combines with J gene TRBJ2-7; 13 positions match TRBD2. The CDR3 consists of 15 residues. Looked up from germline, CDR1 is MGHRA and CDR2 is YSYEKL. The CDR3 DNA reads TGCGCCAGCAGCCATGGACTAGCGGGAGAGTACGAGAAGTACTTC. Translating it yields CASSHGLAGEYEKYF.

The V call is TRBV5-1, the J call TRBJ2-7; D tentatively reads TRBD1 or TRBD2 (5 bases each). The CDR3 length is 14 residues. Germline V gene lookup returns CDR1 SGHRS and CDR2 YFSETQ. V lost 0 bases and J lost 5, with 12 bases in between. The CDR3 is CASSLGGYKNEQYF. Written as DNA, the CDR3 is TGCGCCAGCAGCTTGGGGGGGTATAAGAACGAGCAGTACTTC.

CDR3: CASSTRDTSYEQYF. In nucleotides, the CDR3 is TGTGCCAGCAGCACCCGGGACACCTCCTACGAGCAGTACTTC. The rearrangement links TRBV7-3 to TRBJ2-7; possibly TRBD1 for D (6 bases). Germline loops: CDR1 SGHTA, CDR2 FQGTGA. The V gene lost 5 bases and the J gene lost 0 bases, with 11 bases spanning the gap. The CDR3 length is 14 residues.

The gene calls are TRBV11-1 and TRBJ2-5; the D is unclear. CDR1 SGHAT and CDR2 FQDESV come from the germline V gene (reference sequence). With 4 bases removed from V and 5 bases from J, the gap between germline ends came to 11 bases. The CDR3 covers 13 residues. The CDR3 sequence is CASSSQRWETQYF. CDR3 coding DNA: TGTGCCAGCAGCTCCCAGAGGTGGGAGACCCAGTACTTC.

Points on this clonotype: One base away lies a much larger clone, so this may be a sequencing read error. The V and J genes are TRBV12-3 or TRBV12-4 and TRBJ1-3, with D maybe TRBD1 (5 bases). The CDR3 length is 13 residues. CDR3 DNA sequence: TGTGCCAGCAGTTGGGGCTCTGGAGACACCATATATTTT. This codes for CASSWGSGDTIYF.

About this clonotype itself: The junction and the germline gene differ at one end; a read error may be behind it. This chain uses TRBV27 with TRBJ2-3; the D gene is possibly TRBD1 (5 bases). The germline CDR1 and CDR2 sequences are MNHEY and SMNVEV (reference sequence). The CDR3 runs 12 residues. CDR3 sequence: CASSSFTGTQYF. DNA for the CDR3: TGTGCCAGCAGTTCGTTCACAGGTACGCAGTATTTT.

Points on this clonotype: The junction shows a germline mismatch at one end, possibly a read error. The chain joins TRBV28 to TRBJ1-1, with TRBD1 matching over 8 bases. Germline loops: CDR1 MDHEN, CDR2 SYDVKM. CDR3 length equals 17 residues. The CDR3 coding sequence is TGTGCCGGCAGCTATACCGGACAGGGTAGGAGGAACACTGAAGCTTTCTTT. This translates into CAGSYTGQGRRNTEAFF.